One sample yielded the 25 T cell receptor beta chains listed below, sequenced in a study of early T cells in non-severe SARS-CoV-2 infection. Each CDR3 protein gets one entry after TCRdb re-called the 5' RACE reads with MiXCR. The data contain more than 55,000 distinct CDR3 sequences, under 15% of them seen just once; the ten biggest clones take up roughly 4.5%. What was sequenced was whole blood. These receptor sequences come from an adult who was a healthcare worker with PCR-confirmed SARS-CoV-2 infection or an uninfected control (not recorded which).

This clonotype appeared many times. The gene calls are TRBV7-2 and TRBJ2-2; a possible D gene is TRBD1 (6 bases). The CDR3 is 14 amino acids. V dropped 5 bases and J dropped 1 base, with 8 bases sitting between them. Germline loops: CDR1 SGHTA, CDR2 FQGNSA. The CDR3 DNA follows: TGTGCCAGCAGCCTGGGACAGAACACCGGGGAGCTGTTTTTT. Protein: CASSLGQNTGELFF.

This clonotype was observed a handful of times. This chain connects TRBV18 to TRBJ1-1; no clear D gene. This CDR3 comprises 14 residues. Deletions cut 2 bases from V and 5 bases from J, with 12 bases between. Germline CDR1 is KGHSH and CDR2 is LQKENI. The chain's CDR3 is CASSPNPRGTEAFF. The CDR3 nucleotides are TGTGCCAGCTCACCAAACCCTAGAGGGACTGAAGCTTTCTTT.

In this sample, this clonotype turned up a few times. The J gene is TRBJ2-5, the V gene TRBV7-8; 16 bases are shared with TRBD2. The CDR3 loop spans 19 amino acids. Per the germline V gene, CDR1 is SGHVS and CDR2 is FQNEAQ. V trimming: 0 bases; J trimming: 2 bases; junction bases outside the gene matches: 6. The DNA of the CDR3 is TGTGCCAGCAGCTTAGCCTTCGGGACTAGCGGGAGGGAACAAGAGACCCAGTACTTC. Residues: CASSLAFGTSGREQETQYF.

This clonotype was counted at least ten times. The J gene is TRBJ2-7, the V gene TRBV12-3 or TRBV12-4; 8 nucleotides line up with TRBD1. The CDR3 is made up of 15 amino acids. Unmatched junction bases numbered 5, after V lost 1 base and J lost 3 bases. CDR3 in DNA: TGTGCCAGCAGTTTAGTCCCAGGGGGCTTCTACGAGCAGTACTTC. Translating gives CASSLVPGGFYEQYF.

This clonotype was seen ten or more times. The CDR3 reads CASSPGTKNYGYTF. The DNA for the CDR3 is TGTGCCAGCAGTCCCGGGACAAAAAACTATGGCTACACCTTC. The chain uses TRBV28 and TRBJ1-2, with D perhaps matching TRBD1 (6 bases). V lost 5 bases and J lost 2, with 12 bases in between. The germline V gene has CDR1 MDHEN and CDR2 SYDVKM. This CDR3 is built from 14 residues.

CDR3 region: CASSQDDQNIQYF. The DNA for the CDR3 is TGTGCCAGCAGCCAAGATGATCAAAACATTCAGTACTTC. The V gene is TRBV3-1, the J gene TRBJ2-4; D ambiguous. This CDR3 region has 13 residues. Trimming removed 0 bases from V and 5 bases from J, with 5 bases in between. The germline V gene has CDR1 LGHDT and CDR2 YNNKEL (reference sequence). Drawing the rest from reference TRBV3-1 and TRBJ2-4, the complete variable domain is DTAVSQTPKYLVTQMGNDKSIKCEQNLGHDTMYWYKQDSKKFLKIMFSYNNKELIINETVPNRFSPKSPDKAHLNLHINSLELGDSAVYFCASSQDDQNIQYFGAGTRLSVL.

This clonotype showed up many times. The CDR3 sequence: CAISSTGSGTGELFF. CDR3 in DNA: TGTGCCATCAGCTCGACAGGTTCGGGCACCGGGGAGCTGTTTTTT. The rearrangement uses TRBV10-3 and TRBJ2-2, with D tentatively TRBD1 (6 bases). The length of the CDR3 is 15 residues. CDR1 and CDR2 from the germline V gene are ENHRY and SYGVKD. Trimming took 6 bases from V and 4 from J, leaving 15 bases between them.

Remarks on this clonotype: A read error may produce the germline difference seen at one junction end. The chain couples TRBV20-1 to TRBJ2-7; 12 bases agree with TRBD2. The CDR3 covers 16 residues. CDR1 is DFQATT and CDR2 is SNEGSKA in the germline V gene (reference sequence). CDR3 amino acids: CGAQPLAGGGSYEQYF. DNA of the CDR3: TGCGGTGCTCAACCCCTAGCGGGAGGGGGGTCCTACGAGCAGTACTTC.

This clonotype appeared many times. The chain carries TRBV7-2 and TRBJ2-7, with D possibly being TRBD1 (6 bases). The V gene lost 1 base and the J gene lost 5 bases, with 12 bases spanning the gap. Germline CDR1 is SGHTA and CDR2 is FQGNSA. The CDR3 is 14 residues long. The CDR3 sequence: CASSLEGPGDEQYF. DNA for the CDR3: TGTGCCAGCAGCTTAGAAGGACCAGGGGACGAGCAGTACTTC.

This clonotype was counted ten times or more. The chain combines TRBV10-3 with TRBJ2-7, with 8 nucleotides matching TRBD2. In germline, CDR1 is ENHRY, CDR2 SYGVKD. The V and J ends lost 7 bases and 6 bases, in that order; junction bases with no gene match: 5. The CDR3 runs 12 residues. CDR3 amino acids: CAIKRTSSEQYF. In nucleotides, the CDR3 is TGTGCCATCAAAAGGACTAGCAGCGAGCAGTACTTC.

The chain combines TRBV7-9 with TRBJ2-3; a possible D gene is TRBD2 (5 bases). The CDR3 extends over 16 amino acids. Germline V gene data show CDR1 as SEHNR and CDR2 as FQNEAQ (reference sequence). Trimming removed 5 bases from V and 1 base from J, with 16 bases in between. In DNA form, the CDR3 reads TGTGCCAGCAGCCCAACTAGGTCCCAAGGCACAGATACGCAGTATTTT. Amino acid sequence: CASSPTRSQGTDTQYF.

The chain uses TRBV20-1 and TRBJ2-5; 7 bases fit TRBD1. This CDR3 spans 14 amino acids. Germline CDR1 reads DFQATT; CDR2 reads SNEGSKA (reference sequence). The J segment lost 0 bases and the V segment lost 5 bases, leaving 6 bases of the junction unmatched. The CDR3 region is CSAPGQWYQETQYF. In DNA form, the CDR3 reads TGCAGTGCTCCGGGACAGTGGTACCAAGAGACCCAGTACTTC.

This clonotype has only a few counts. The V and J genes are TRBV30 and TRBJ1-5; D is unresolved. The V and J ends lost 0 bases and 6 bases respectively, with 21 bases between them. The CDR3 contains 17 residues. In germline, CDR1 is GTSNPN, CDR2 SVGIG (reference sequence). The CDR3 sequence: CAWSVGPGSQRSQPQHF. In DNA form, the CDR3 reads TGTGCCTGGAGTGTAGGGCCGGGGTCCCAACGGAGTCAGCCCCAGCATTTT.

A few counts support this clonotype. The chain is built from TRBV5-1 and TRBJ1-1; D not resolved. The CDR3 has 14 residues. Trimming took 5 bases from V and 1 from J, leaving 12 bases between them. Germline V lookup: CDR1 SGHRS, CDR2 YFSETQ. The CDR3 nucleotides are TGCGCCAGCAGACAAGTTGTAGGGAACACTGAAGCTTTCTTT. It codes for CASRQVVGNTEAFF.

The CDR3 is CASSFPGQGLETQYF. Here the CDR3 DNA reads TGTGCCAGCAGTTTCCCGGGACAGGGTCTTGAGACCCAGTACTTC. The chain uses TRBV28 and TRBJ2-5; the match to TRBD1 covers 9 bases. V was clipped by 3 bases and J by 5 bases; unmatched bases: 7. Germline values: CDR1 MDHEN, CDR2 SYDVKM. This CDR3 spans 15 amino acids.

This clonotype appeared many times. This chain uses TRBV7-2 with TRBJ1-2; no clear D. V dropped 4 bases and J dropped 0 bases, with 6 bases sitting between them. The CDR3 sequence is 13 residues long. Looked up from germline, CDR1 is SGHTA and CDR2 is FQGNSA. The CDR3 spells CASSSTTNYGYTF. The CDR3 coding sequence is TGTGCCAGCAGCTCGACCACTAACTATGGCTACACCTTC.

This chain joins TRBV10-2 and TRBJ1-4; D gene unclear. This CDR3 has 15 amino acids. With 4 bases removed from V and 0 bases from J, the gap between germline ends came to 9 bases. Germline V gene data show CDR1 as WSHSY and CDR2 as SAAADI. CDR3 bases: TGCGCCAGCAGTGCAACCCGATCAACTAATGAAAAACTGTTTTTT. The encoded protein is CASSATRSTNEKLFF.

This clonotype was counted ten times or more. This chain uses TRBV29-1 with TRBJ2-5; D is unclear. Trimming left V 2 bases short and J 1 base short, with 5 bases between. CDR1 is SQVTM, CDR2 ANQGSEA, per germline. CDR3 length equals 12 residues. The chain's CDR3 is CSVERSQETQYF. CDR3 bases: TGCAGCGTTGAACGCTCCCAAGAGACCCAGTACTTC. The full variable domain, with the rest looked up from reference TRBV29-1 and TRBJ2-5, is SAVISQKPSRDICQRGTSLTIQCQVDSQVTMMFWYRQQPGQSLTLIATANQGSEATYESGFVIDKFPISRPNLTFSTLTVSNMSPEDSSIYLCSVERSQETQYFGPGTRLLVL.

This CDR3 is CSVDFRADEQFF. For the CDR3, the DNA is TGCAGCGTTGATTTCAGGGCCGATGAGCAGTTCTTC. This chain joins TRBV29-1 and TRBJ2-1, with D maybe TRBD1 (5 bases). V was cut by 3 bases and J by 8 bases, with 11 bases left in between. Germline values: CDR1 SQVTM, CDR2 ANQGSEA. This CDR3 comprises 12 residues.

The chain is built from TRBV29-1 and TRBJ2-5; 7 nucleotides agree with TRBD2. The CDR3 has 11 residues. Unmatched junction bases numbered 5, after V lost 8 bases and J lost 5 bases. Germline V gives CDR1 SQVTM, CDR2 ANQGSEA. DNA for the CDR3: TGCAGCCCCGCGCGGGGGGAGACCCAGTACTTC. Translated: CSPARGETQYF.

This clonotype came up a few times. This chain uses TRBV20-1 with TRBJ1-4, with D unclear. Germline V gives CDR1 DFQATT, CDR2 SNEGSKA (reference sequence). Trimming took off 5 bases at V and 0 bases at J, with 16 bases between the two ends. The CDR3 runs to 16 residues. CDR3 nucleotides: TGCAGTGCTCCCCCAATGGAGGGTGCAACTAATGAAAAACTGTTTTTT. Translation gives CSAPPMEGATNEKLFF.

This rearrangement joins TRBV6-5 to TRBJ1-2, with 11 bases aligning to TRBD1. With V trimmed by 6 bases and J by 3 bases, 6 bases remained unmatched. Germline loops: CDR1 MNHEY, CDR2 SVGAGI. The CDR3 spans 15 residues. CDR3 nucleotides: TGTGCCAGCAGAACCGGGACAGGGGGAGACTATGGCTACACCTTC. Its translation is CASRTGTGGDYGYTF.

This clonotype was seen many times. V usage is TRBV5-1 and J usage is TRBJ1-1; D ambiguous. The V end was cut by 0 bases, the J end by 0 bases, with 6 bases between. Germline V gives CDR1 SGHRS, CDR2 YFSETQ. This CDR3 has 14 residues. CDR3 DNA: TGCGCCAGCAGCTTGGATCCGGTGAACACTGAAGCTTTCTTT. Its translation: CASSLDPVNTEAFF.

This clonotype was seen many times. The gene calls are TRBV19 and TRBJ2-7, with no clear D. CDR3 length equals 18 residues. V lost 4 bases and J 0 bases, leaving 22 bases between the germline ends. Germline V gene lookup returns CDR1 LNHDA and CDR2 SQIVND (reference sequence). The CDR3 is CASSTWLFPPDRSYEQYF. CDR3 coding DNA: TGTGCCAGTAGTACTTGGCTCTTCCCACCGGACCGCTCCTACGAGCAGTACTTC.

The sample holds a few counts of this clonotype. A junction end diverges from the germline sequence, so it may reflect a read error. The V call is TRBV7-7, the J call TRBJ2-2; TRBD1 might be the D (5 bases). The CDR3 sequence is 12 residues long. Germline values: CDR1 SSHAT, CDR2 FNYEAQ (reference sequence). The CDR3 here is CASSPGPGELFF. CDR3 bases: TGTGCTAGCAGCCCAGGGCCCGGGGAGCTGTTTTTT. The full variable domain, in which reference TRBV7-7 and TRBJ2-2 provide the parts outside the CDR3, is GAGVSQSPRYKVTKRGQDVTLRCDPISSHATLYWYQQALGQGPEFLTYFNYEAQPDKSGLPSDRFSAERPEGSISTLTIQRTEQRDSAMYRCASSPGPGELFFGEGSRLTVL.